These 18 T cell receptor beta chains originate from one sample sequenced in a study of CD8 T cells in ankylosing spondylitis. Their cognate antigens are unknown. Study findings and constraints: Ankylosing spondylitis blood seemed to carry a telltale TCR beta motif made of about 8 highly homologous variants.

MiXCR was run by TCRdb on the 5' RACE reads, yielding one entry per CDR3 protein. The data contain 220,000 or so distinct CDR3 sequences, around 20% of them singletons. Sample: blood, either unsorted or a sorted T cell fraction (not recorded which). The source of these receptors is a male donor with ankylosing spondylitis.

V and J are TRBV12-3 or TRBV12-4 and TRBJ2-7; 8 bases line up with TRBD2. The CDR3 has 13 amino acids. J lost 3 bases, V lost 8 bases, and 6 bases had no gene match. CDR3 sequence: CASLAGGDYEQYF. CDR3 bases: TGTGCCAGCTTGGCGGGAGGTGACTACGAGCAGTACTTC.

The rearrangement uses TRBV5-4 and TRBJ2-2; 8 nucleotides match TRBD2. Germline CDR1 is SGHNT and CDR2 is YYREEE (reference sequence). Germline trimming cut 3 bases from V and 5 bases from J; bases unmatched to any gene: 9. This CDR3 contains 16 residues. This CDR3 reads CASSSRVSGGTGELFF. In DNA form, the CDR3 reads TGTGCCAGCAGCTCCCGGGTCAGCGGGGGAACCGGGGAGCTGTTTTTT.

The rearrangement joins TRBV4-1 to TRBJ2-5; a weak D match, TRBD2 (5 bases). Germline V gene sequence: CDR1 MGHRA, CDR2 YSYEKL. V lost 2 bases and J lost 5, with 12 bases in between. The CDR3 loop spans 14 amino acids. The CDR3 sequence is CASSQRGSAETQYF. The CDR3 DNA reads TGCGCCAGCAGCCAACGCGGTAGCGCCGAGACCCAGTACTTC.

This clonotype appeared many times. The J gene is TRBJ2-2, the V gene TRBV21-1; no check of the table's D call, TRBD2, against the DNA was made. TRBV21-1 is marked as a pseudogene. The CDR3 runs 17 residues. The CDR3 loop is CASSKGAAGASTGELFF. DNA of the CDR3: TGTGCCAGCAGCAAAGGCGCCGCGGGAGCTTCCACCGGGGAGCTGTTTTTT.

This clonotype was recorded only once. The CDR3 protein is CASSLEIGGRVSEQFF. For the CDR3, the DNA is TGTGCCAGCAGTTTAGAAATAGGCGGGCGGGTTAGTGAGCAGTTCTTC. The chain combines TRBV27 with TRBJ2-1, with a possible D match to TRBD2 (5 bases). CDR1 MNHEY and CDR2 SMNVEV come from the germline V gene (reference sequence). This CDR3 comprises 16 residues. V was shortened by 2 bases and J by 9 bases, with 20 bases between the two germline ends.

The sample holds a few counts of this clonotype. The chain links TRBV27 to TRBJ2-1; 7 bases are a match to TRBD2. V was clipped by 7 bases and J by 4 bases; unmatched bases: 19. The germline V gene has CDR1 MNHEY and CDR2 SMNVEV (reference sequence). The CDR3 totals 18 residues. The CDR3 protein is CASKPTPLLAGEYNEQFF. The CDR3 nucleotides read TGTGCCAGCAAACCCACCCCACTACTCGCGGGAGAATACAATGAGCAGTTCTTC.

This clonotype has at least ten counts. The chain joins TRBV12-3 or TRBV12-4 to TRBJ1-5; D unresolved. This CDR3 is built from 13 residues. Deletions cut 6 bases from V and 5 bases from J, with 11 bases between. The CDR3 here is CASREDTDQPQHF. The DNA for the CDR3 is TGTGCCAGCAGGGAAGACACTGATCAGCCCCAGCATTTT.

The chain carries TRBV5-1 and TRBJ2-5; TRBD1 agrees at 7 bases. V shed 4 bases, J shed 5 bases, and the junction held 11 bases outside the gene matches. CDR1 is SGHRS, CDR2 YFSETQ, per germline. CDR3 length equals 15 residues. The CDR3 here is CASSQAGTDWETQYF. The DNA for the CDR3 is TGCGCCAGCAGCCAGGCCGGGACAGATTGGGAGACCCAGTACTTC. Based on the CDR3 plus reference TRBV5-1 and TRBJ2-5, the full variable domain is KAGVTQTPRYLIKTRGQQVTLSCSPISGHRSVSWYQQTPGQGLQFLFEYFSETQRNKGNFPGRFSGRQFSNSRSEMNVSTLELGDSALYLCASSQAGTDWETQYFGPGTRLLVL.

J is TRBJ2-1 and V is TRBV12-3 or TRBV12-4; D uncertain. The CDR3 covers 15 residues. V dropped 4 bases and J dropped 2 bases, with 12 bases sitting between them. CDR3 region: CASSSTLKAYNEQFF. CDR3 bases: TGTGCCAGCAGTTCCACCCTTAAGGCCTACAATGAGCAGTTCTTC.

A few counts support this clonotype. The V call is TRBV7-3, the J call TRBJ1-1; the D gene is possibly TRBD1 (6 bases). This CDR3 has 14 amino acids. Germline V gene sequence: CDR1 SGHTA, CDR2 FQGTGA. Trimming shortened V by 5 bases and J by 4 bases, and 14 bases separated the two germline ends. The CDR3 sequence: CASSLTDSGTEAFF. The DNA for the CDR3 is TGTGCCAGCAGCCTCACGGACAGCGGCACTGAAGCTTTCTTT.

The J gene is TRBJ2-1, the V gene TRBV6-5; TRBD2 is a possible D gene (6 bases). There are 13 residues in the CDR3. The V and J ends lost 0 bases and 8 bases respectively, with 8 bases between them. Germline V lookup: CDR1 MNHEY, CDR2 SVGAGI. Here the CDR3 DNA reads TGTGCCAGCAGTTACTCGTGGGGGGATGAGCAGTTCTTC. It encodes CASSYSWGDEQFF.

This clonotype turned up a few times. This sequence joins TRBV20-1 and TRBJ2-7, with 9 bases matching TRBD2. Germline V gene data show CDR1 as DFQATT and CDR2 as SNEGSKA (reference sequence). The CDR3 loop spans 13 amino acids. Germline trimming cut 5 bases from V and 0 bases from J; bases unmatched to any gene: 2. The CDR3 nucleotides read TGCAGTGCTCGGACTAGCGTCTCCTACGAGCAGTACTTC. It yields the protein CSARTSVSYEQYF.

This clonotype was counted many times. This chain links TRBV12-3 or TRBV12-4 with TRBJ2-2; 8 bases map to TRBD2. This CDR3 has 15 amino acids. The ends lost 7 bases at V and 7 bases at J; junction bases unmatched: 11. CDR3 sequence: CASIGVAGLGGELFF. CDR3 nucleotides: TGTGCCAGCATCGGGGTAGCGGGATTGGGCGGGGAGCTGTTTTTT.

V and J are TRBV20-1 and TRBJ2-3; weak D call: TRBD2 (6 bases). Germline CDR1 and CDR2: DFQATT and SNEGSKA (reference sequence). V lost 2 bases and J lost 2, with 26 bases in between. This CDR3 is built from 19 residues. The CDR3: CSARPRGPTSRPHTDTQYF. The CDR3 DNA sequence: TGCAGTGCTAGACCCAGAGGGCCCACTAGCCGCCCCCACACAGATACGCAGTATTTT.

Ten or more counts support this clonotype. The CDR3 protein is CASSDGLHQPQHF. CDR3 sequence (DNA): TGTGCCAGCAGTGACGGGCTGCATCAGCCCCAGCATTTT. This sequence joins TRBV2 and TRBJ1-5, with D unresolved. The CDR3 runs 13 residues. Trimming left V 3 bases short and J 5 bases short, with 8 bases between. Germline CDR1 SNHLY, CDR2 FYNNEI.

This rearrangement joins TRBV6-1 to TRBJ2-5, with a weak D call TRBD1 (6 bases). V shed 3 bases and J shed 2 bases, with 13 bases lying between them. This CDR3 is 15 amino acids long. Per germline, CDR1 MNHNS and CDR2 SASEGT. The CDR3 loop reads CASSEWGPLQETQYF. The CDR3 DNA reads TGTGCCAGCAGTGAGTGGGGGCCCCTACAAGAGACCCAGTACTTC.

The table lists this clonotype with many counts. The chain combines TRBV5-1 with TRBJ1-1; D possibly corresponds to TRBD1 (5 bases). This CDR3 is built from 13 residues. V shed 7 bases and J shed 4 bases, with 14 bases lying between them. The germline CDR1 and CDR2 sequences are SGHRS and YFSETQ. The CDR3 DNA reads as TGCGCCAGCGGGCTCGGGGCGGGCACTGAAGCTTTCTTT. Its translation is CASGLGAGTEAFF.

The chain links TRBV9 to TRBJ1-2; D gene ambiguous. This CDR3 has 15 residues. CDR1 and CDR2 (germline): SGDLS, YYNGEE. Between the trimmed V and J ends, which lost 4 bases and 4 bases, there was a span of 17 bases. CDR3 protein: CASSPQGAGIYGYTF. CDR3 DNA: TGTGCCAGCAGCCCACAAGGAGCGGGGATCTATGGCTACACCTTC.